Listed below are T cell receptor beta chains from one sample, sequenced in a study of T cell changes during pregnancy in multiple sclerosis. Profiled with immunoSEQ multiplex PCR; TCRdb holds only in-frame clones, not every one. The profile covers roughly 57,000 clones, with roughly nine tenths appearing a single time and roughly 2.6% taken by the ten largest. The material was peripheral blood, obtained in the first trimester of pregnancy. Receptor source: a female donor with multiple sclerosis, enrolled in a pregnancy study. Each CDR3 is given with its conserved first and last residue. The D gene is left open where the match is weak. Size tells how often a clone was seen (once, few, many) or the class of an expanded clone, and some rows leave it out.

TRBJ2-2 - - TRBV19 CASSIGLNTGELFF TGTGCCAGTAGTATAGGTCTGAACACCGGGGAGCTGTTTTTT
TRBJ2-6 - - TRBV13 CASSLTGANVLTF TGTGCCAGCAGCCTAACTGGGGCCAACGTCCTGACTTTC
TRBJ2-7 - - TRBV10-3 CAIRGGYEQYF TGTGCCATCAGAGGGGGCTACGAGCAGTACTTC
TRBJ2-3 - - TRBV19 CASPGVHPLADTQYF TGTGCCAGTCCGGGAGTCCACCCCTTGGCGGATACGCAGTATTTT
TRBJ1-1 once - TRBV19 CASSIDTVLAGLNTEAFF TGTGCCAGTAGTATAGATACGGTATTGGCAGGGCTTAACACTGAAGCTTTCTTT
TRBJ2-3 - TRBD2 TRBV30 CAWSRAGEGPDTQYF TGTGCCTGGAGTCGAGCGGGAGAAGGGCCAGATACGCAGTATTTT
TRBJ1-6 once TRBD1 TRBV27 CASSTPGQVHSPLHF TGTGCCAGCAGCACACCCGGACAGGTACATTCACCCCTCCACTTT
TRBJ2-1 - TRBD2 TRBV4-2 CASSQVSGGMEEQFF TGTGCCAGCAGCCAAGTTTCGGGGGGGATGGAAGAGCAGTTCTTC
TRBJ1-3 - - TRBV19 CASSAYFGSGNTIYF TGTGCCAGTAGCGCCTATTTCGGGTCTGGAAACACCATATATTTT
TRBJ1-6 - TRBD1 TRBV5-1 CASSLEGTGDSPLHF TGCGCCAGCAGCCTGGAGGGGACAGGAGATTCACCCCTCCACTTT
TRBJ1-1 few - TRBV19 CASSIVTEAFF TGTGCCAGTAGTATCGTAACTGAAGCTTTCTTT
TRBJ1-2 - - TRBV5-6 CASSLGEGFYGYTF TGTGCCAGCAGCTTGGGGGAGGGATTCTATGGCTACACCTTC
TRBJ2-1 - TRBD1 TRBV29-1 CSEVQGAEVYNEQFF TGCAGCGAGGTACAGGGGGCCGAAGTTTACAATGAGCAGTTCTTC
TRBJ2-3 - - TRBV27 CASSFEGNTQYF TGTGCCAGCAGTTTTGAGGGCAATACGCAGTATTTT
TRBJ1-2 - TRBD1 TRBV5-1 CASSPGTAYGYTF TGCGCCAGCAGCCCGGGGACAGCCTATGGCTACACCTTC
TRBJ2-2 - TRBD2 TRBV11-2 CASSLTFGLAATGELFF TGTGCCAGCAGCTTAACTTTCGGACTAGCCGCCACCGGGGAGCTGTTTTTT
TRBJ2-1 - TRBD1 TRBV27 CASTTGGYRSYNEQFF TGTGCCAGCACTACAGGGGGTTATCGCTCCTACAATGAGCAGTTCTTC
TRBJ1-1 - TRBD1 TRBV12-5 CASGPQGRHTEAFF TGTGCTAGTGGCCCACAGGGGCGTCACACTGAAGCTTTCTTT
TRBJ1-1 - TRBD1 TRBV5-1 CASSLQDREDTEAFF TGCGCCAGCAGCTTACAGGACAGGGAGGACACTGAAGCTTTCTTT
TRBJ2-5 - - TRBV25-1 CASSVNRVNSSETQYF TGTGCCAGCAGTGTGAACAGGGTTAATTCATCGGAGACCCAGTACTTC
TRBJ1-6 few - TRBV4-3 CASSVQRGSASPLHF TGCGCCAGCAGCGTCCAAAGGGGCTCGGCTTCACCCCTCCACTTT
TRBJ1-1 - TRBD1 TRBV6-6 CASSPGTAKAFF TGTGCCAGTAGCCCCGGGACAGCAAAAGCTTTCTTT
TRBJ2-7 - - TRBV11-2 CASSPVRLALHEQYF TGTGCCAGCAGCCCCGTCAGGCTAGCGTTACACGAGCAGTACTTC
TRBJ2-2 - TRBD2 TRBV5-1 CASSEGTSTGELFF TGCGCCAGCAGCGAGGGGACTAGCACCGGGGAGCTGTTTTTT
TRBJ1-2 - - TRBV6-5 CASKTVTGLSGYTF TGTGCCAGCAAAACAGTTACCGGACTAAGCGGCTACACCTTC
TRBJ2-6 - - TRBV10-2 CASSESRFSGANVLTF TGCGCCAGCAGTGAGTCGAGGTTCTCTGGGGCCAACGTCCTGACTTTC
TRBJ1-5 - TRBD1 TRBV27 CASSSYGTGEDQPQHF TGTGCCAGCAGCTCCTATGGGACAGGGGAGGATCAGCCCCAGCATTTT
TRBJ1-4 - TRBD1 TRBV7-2 CASSSTWTGATNEKLFF TGTGCCAGCAGCTCTACATGGACAGGCGCAACTAATGAAAAACTGTTTTTT
TRBJ1-1 - TRBD1 TRBV19 CASDLGQGATEAFF TGTGCCAGTGACCTCGGGCAGGGGGCCACTGAAGCTTTCTTT
TRBJ1-2 - - TRBV27 CASSLTRWQGGYTF TGTGCCAGCAGTTTAACCCGCTGGCAGGGAGGCTACACCTTC
TRBJ1-1 - TRBD1 TRBV19 CASSTSEQGAGFSTEAFF TGTGCCAGTAGTACATCCGAACAGGGGGCGGGTTTTAGCACTGAAGCTTTCTTT
TRBJ2-5 - TRBD2 TRBV5-1 CASSLVTAGDETQYF TGCGCCAGCAGCTTGGTAACAGCGGGAGACGAGACCCAGTACTTC
TRBJ1-1 - TRBD1 TRBV2 CASRAYPGGKSTEAFF TGTGCCAGCAGGGCCTATCCAGGGGGAAAGAGCACTGAAGCTTTCTTT
TRBJ1-2 - - TRBV5-1 CASSLQEVYGYTF TGCGCCAGCAGCCTTCAGGAGGTCTATGGCTACACCTTC
TRBJ1-2 - TRBD1 TRBV7-6 CASSLGTGTNYGYTF TGTGCCAGCAGCTTGGGGACAGGGACAAACTATGGCTACACCTTC
TRBJ1-4 - - TRBV30 CAWSVPGYNEKLFF TGTGCCTGGAGTGTACCCGGGTATAATGAAAAACTGTTTTTT
TRBJ1-2 - - TRBV5-1 CASNQVEGYGYTF TGCGCCAGCAACCAGGTGGAGGGCTATGGCTACACCTTC
TRBJ2-7 - - TRBV13 CASRIWGHEQYF TGTGCCAGCAGAATATGGGGCCACGAGCAGTACTTC
TRBJ2-7 - TRBD2 TRBV18 CASSPPTSHEQYF TGTGCCAGCTCACCTCCGACTAGCCACGAGCAGTACTTC
TRBJ1-4 - TRBD1 TRBV30 CAWSAGTGDEKLFF TGTGCCTGGAGTGCCGGGACAGGGGATGAAAAACTGTTTTTT
TRBJ1-1 - - TRBV6-6 CASSLPRDTEAFF TGTGCCAGCAGCCTTCCGAGGGACACTGAAGCTTTCTTT
TRBJ2-7 - - TRBV9 CASSGPGTPAYEQYF TGTGCCAGCAGCGGCCCCGGGACACCCGCCTACGAGCAGTACTTC
TRBJ1-1 - - TRBV28 CASSLPGAITEAFF TGTGCCAGCAGTTTACCAGGGGCGATCACTGAAGCTTTCTTT
TRBJ2-5 - TRBD2 TRBV7-2 CASSRNGGGMETQYF TGTGCCAGCAGCCGAAACGGGGGGGGCATGGAGACCCAGTACTTC
TRBJ1-1 - TRBD1 TRBV5-1 CASSALGQGANTEAFF TGCGCCAGCAGCGCTTTAGGACAGGGGGCGAACACTGAAGCTTTCTTT
TRBJ2-2 - - TRBV29-1 CSVDEGAGSTGELFF TGCAGCGTTGATGAAGGGGCCGGATCCACCGGGGAGCTGTTTTTT
TRBJ2-7 - TRBD1 TRBV19 CASSMIRQGEKDQYF TGTGCCAGTAGTATGATAAGACAGGGGGAGAAGGACCAGTACTTC
TRBJ2-5 - - TRBV15 CATSAVGRGQETQYF TGTGCCACCAGCGCGGTTGGCAGAGGACAAGAGACCCAGTACTTC
TRBJ1-1 - TRBD1 TRBV5-4 CASSRDSTNTEAFF TGTGCCAGCAGCCGGGACAGTACGAACACTGAAGCTTTCTTT
TRBJ2-1 - - TRBV29-1 CSVFGYNEQFF TGCAGCGTTTTCGGGTACAATGAGCAGTTCTTC
TRBJ1-4 - TRBD1 TRBV28 CASSSTGTANEKLFF TGTGCCAGCAGCTCAACCGGGACAGCGAATGAAAAACTGTTTTTT